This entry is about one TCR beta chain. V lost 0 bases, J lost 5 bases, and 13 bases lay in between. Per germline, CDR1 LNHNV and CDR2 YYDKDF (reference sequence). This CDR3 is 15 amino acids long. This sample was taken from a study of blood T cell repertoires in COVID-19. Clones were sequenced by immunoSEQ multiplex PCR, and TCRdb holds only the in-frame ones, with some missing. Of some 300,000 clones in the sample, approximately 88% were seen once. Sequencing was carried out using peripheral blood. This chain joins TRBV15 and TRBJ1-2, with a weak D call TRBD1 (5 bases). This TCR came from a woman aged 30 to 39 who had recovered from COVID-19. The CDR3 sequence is CATSRDRADMYGYTF. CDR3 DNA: TGTGCCACCAGCAGAGACCGGGCGGACATGTATGGCTACACCTTC.